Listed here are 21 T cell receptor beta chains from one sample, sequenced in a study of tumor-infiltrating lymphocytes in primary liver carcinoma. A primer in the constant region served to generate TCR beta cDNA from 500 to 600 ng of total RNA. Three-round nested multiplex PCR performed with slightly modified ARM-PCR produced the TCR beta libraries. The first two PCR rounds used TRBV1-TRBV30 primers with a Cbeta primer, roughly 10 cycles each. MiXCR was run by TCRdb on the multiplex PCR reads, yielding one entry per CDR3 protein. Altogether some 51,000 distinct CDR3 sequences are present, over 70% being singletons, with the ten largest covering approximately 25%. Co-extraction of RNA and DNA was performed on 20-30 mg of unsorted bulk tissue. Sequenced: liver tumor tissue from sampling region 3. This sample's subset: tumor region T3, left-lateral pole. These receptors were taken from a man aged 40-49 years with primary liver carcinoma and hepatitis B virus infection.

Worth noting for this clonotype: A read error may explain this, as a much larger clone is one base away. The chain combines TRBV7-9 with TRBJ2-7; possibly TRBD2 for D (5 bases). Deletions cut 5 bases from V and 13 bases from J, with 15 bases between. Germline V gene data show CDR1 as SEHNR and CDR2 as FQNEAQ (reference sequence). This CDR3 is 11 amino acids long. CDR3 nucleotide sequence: TGTGCCAGCAGCGCAATACTAGTACATTACTTC. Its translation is CASSAILVHYF.

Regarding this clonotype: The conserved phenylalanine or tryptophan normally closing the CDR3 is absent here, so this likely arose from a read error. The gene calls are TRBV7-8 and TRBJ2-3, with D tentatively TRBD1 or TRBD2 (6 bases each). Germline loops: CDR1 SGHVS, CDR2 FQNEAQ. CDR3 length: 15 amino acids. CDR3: CANSLDGPGAGAQYL. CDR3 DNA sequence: TGTGCCAACAGCTTAGACGGACCGGGGGCAGGAGCGCAGTATTTG.

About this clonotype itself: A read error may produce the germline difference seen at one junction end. CDR3 sequence: CGSSYSRGVLAYEQYF. The CDR3 DNA reads as TGTGGCAGCAGTTACTCTAGGGGGGTTCTAGCCTACGAGCAGTACTTC. The chain couples TRBV6-5 to TRBJ2-7, with D perhaps assigned TRBD1 or TRBD2 (6 bases each). Germline values: CDR1 MNHEY, CDR2 SVGAGI. This CDR3 has 16 residues.

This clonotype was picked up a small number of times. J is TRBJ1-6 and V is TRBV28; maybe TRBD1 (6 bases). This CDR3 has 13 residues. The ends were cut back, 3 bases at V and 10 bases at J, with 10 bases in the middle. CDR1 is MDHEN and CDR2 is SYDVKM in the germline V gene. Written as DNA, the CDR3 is TGTGCCAGCAGTTTCAGGGGAGGATCACCCCTCCACTTT. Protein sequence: CASSFRGGSPLHF.

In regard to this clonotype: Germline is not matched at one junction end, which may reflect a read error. Written as DNA, the CDR3 is TGTGCCATCAGCCCACTCTACGTGCAGTACTTC. Residues: CAISPLYVQYF. The V and J genes are TRBV7-9 and TRBJ2-7, with unresolved D. CDR1 is SEHNR and CDR2 is FQNEAQ in the germline V gene (reference sequence). The CDR3 is 11 amino acids.

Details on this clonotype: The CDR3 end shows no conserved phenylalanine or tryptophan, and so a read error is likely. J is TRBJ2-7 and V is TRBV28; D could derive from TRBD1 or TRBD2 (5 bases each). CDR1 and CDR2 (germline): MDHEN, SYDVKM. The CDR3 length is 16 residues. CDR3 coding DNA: TGTGCCAACAGTTCCCCCGGTGGGAAGGGACGGTACGAGCAGTACTAC. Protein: CANSSPGGKGRYEQYY.

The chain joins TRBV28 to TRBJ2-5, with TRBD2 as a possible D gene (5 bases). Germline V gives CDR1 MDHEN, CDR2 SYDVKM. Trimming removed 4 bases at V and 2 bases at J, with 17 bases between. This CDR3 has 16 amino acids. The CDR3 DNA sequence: TGTGCCAGCAGTTCTCCCAACCTGGAGGTTCAAGAGACCCAGTACTTC. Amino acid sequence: CASSSPNLEVQETQYF.

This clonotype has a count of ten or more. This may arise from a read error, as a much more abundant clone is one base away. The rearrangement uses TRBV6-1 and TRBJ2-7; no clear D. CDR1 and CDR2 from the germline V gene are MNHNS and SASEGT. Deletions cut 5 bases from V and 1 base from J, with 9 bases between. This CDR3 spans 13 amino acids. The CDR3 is CASSLGESYEQYF. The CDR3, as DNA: TGTGCCAGCAGTCTCGGTGAATCCTACGAGCAGTACTTC.

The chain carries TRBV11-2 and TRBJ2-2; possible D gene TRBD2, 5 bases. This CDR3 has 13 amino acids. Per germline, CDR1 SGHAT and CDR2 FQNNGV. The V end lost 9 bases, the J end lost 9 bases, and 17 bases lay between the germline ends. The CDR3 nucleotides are TGTGCCAGTAGCGTGTGGTCAGCCAGGGAGCTGTTTTTT. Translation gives CASSVWSARELFF.

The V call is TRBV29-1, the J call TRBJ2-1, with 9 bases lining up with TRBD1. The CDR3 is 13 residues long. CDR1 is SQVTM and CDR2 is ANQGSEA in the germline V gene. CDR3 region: CNVAGTGSLEQFF. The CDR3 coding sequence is TGCAACGTAGCCGGGACAGGGAGTCTAGAGCAGTTCTTC.

The CDR3 here is CASSEVLGASQSQHF. The CDR3 DNA is TGTGCCAGCAGTGAAGTTTTAGGGGCGAGCCAGTCCCAGCATTTT. V is TRBV6-1 and J is TRBJ1-5; the D gene is possibly TRBD1 (5 bases). Trimming removed 1 base from V and 11 bases from J, with 18 bases in between. This CDR3 has 15 amino acids. The germline CDR1 and CDR2 sequences are MNHNS and SASEGT.

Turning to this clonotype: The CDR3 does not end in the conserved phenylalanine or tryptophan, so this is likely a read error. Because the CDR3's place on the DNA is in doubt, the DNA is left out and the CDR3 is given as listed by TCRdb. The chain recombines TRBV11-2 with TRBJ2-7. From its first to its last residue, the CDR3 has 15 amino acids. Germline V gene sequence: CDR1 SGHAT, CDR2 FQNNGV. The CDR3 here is CASSLSVGISYDQYL.

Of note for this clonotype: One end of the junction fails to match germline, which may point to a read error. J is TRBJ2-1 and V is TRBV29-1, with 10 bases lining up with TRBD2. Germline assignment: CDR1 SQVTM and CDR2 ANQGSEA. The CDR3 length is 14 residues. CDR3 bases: TGTAATGTCCTCAAAGCGGGAGGGCCAAATGAGCAGTTCTTC. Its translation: CNVLKAGGPNEQFF.

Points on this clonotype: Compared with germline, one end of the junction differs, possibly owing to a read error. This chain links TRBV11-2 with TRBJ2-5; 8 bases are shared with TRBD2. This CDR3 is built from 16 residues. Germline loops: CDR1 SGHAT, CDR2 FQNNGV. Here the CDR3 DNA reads TGTGCCAGCGGCTTAGTCCCGGCTAGCGGGCAAGAGGCCCAGAACTTC. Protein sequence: CASGLVPASGQEAQNF. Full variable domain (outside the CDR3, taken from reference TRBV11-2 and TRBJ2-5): EAGVAQSPRYKIIEKRQSVAFWCNPISGHATLYWYQQILGQGPKLLIQFQNNGVVDDSQLPKDRFSAERLKGVDSTLKIQPAKLEDSAVYLCASGLVPASGQEAQNFGPGTRLLVL.

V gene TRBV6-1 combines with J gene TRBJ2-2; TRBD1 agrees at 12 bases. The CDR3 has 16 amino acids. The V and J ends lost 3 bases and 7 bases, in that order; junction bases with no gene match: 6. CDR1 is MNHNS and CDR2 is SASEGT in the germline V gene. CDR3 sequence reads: CASSEGQGAIRGELFF. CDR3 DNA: TGTGCCAGCAGTGAGGGACAGGGGGCGATTCGCGGGGAGCTGTTTTTT.

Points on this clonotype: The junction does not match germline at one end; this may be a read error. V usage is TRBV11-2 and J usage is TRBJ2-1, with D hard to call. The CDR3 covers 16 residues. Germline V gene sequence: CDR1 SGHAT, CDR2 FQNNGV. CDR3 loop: CASSLDIGVAMGEQLF. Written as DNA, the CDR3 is TGTGCCAGCAGCTTGGATATCGGAGTAGCCATGGGTGAGCAGCTCTTT.

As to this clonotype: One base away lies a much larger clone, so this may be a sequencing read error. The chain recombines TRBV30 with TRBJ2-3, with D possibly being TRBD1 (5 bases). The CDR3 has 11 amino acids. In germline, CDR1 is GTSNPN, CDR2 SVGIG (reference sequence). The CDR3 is CALGLTNTQYF. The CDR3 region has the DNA TGTGCCTTGGGGCTCACAAATACGCAGTATTTT.

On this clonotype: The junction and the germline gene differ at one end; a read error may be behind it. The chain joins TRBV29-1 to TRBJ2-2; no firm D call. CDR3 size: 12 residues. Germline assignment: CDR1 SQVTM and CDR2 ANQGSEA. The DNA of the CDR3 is TGCAGCGTTAGTAGGAACACCGAGGAGCTGTTTTTT. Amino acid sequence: CSVSRNTEELFF.

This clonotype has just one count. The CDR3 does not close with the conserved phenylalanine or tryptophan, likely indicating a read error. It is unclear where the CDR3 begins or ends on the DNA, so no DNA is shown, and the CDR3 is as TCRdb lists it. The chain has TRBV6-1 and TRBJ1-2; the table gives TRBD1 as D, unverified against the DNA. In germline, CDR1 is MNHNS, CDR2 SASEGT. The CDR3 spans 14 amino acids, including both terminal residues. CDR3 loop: CASSEMRTGYGYTS.

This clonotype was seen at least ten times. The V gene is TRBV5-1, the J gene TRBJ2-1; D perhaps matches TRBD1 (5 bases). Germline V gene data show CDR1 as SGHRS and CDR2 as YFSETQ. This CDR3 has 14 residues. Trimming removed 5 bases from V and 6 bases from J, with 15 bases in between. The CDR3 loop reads CASSSSGMGNEQFF. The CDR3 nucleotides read TGCGCCAGCAGTTCATCAGGGATGGGCAATGAGCAGTTCTTC.

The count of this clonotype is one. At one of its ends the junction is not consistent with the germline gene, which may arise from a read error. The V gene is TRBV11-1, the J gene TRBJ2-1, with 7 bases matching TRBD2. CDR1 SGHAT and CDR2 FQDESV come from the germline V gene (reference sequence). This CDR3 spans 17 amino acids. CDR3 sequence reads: CAGSLARPGLTDNEQLF. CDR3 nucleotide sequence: TGTGCCGGCAGCTTAGCCCGTCCGGGACTAACGGACAATGAGCAGTTATTC.